This is a list of T cell receptor beta chains from one sample in a study of control samples from healthy donors and cancer patients. Profiling relied on immunoSEQ multiplex PCR, and the TCRdb table lists in-frame clones only, not all of them. The data contain 100,000 to 150,000 clones, over 85% of them seen just once; the ten biggest clones take up about 3.6%. Sequencing was done on a sample of blood. Every receptor here comes from a man aged 30 to 39 in good health. The CDR3 runs from the conserved cysteine through the conserved F or W. Each record gives: CDR3 DNA, CDR3 protein, J gene, clone size, V gene, D gene. The D gene is left open where the match is weak. For some rows the clone size is stated as once, few or many, or as a class when expanded; others skip it.

CDR3 DNA: TGTGCCAGCAGCTTAGCCCCGGGACATAGCTCCTACGAGCAGTACTTC
CDR3 protein: CASSLAPGHSSYEQYF
J gene: TRBJ2-7
clone size: -
V gene: TRBV7-9
D gene: -

CDR3 DNA: TGCGCCAGCAGCTCCGTACCGGGACTCCTAGGGGACACTGAAGCTTTCTTT
CDR3 protein: CASSSVPGLLGDTEAFF
J gene: TRBJ1-1
clone size: -
V gene: TRBV5-1
D gene: -

CDR3 DNA: TGTGCCAGCAGCCCGACGACAGGCAGGACATTTGCCGGGGAGCTGTTTTTT
CDR3 protein: CASSPTTGRTFAGELFF
J gene: TRBJ2-2
clone size: -
V gene: TRBV7-2
D gene: -

CDR3 DNA: TGTGCCAGCAGTCGAGGACAGGGGGTTGCTTACGAGCAGTACTTC
CDR3 protein: CASSRGQGVAYEQYF
J gene: TRBJ2-7
clone size: -
V gene: TRBV6-5
D gene: TRBD1

CDR3 DNA: TGTGCCAGCAGGGGGACAGGGTGGAATCAGCCCCAGCATTTT
CDR3 protein: CASRGTGWNQPQHF
J gene: TRBJ1-5
clone size: -
V gene: TRBV6-5
D gene: TRBD1

CDR3 DNA: TGTGCCAGCAGGGTGGACAGTTATAGCAATCAGCCCCAGCATTTT
CDR3 protein: CASRVDSYSNQPQHF
J gene: TRBJ1-5
clone size: -
V gene: TRBV6-5
D gene: -

CDR3 DNA: TGTGCCAGCAGCTTAGAGTCTGGCGAGACCCAGTACTTC
CDR3 protein: CASSLESGETQYF
J gene: TRBJ2-5
clone size: -
V gene: TRBV11-3
D gene: -

CDR3 DNA: TGTGCCAGCAGAAAAAGGGACCTAAACTACAATGAGCAGTTCTTC
CDR3 protein: CASRKRDLNYNEQFF
J gene: TRBJ2-1
clone size: -
V gene: TRBV28
D gene: -

CDR3 DNA: TGTGCCAGCTCACCGGGACACGCGCCCTCTGGGGCCAACGTCCTGACTTTC
CDR3 protein: CASSPGHAPSGANVLTF
J gene: TRBJ2-6
clone size: -
V gene: TRBV18
D gene: -

CDR3 DNA: TGTGCCAGTAGTATATCTCAGGGAATGCAAGCTTTCTTT
CDR3 protein: CASSISQGMQAFF
J gene: TRBJ1-1
clone size: -
V gene: TRBV19
D gene: -

CDR3 DNA: TGTGCCAGCAGCGAACCCCCGGGGGCGGACACCGGGGAGCTGTTTTTT
CDR3 protein: CASSEPPGADTGELFF
J gene: TRBJ2-2
clone size: -
V gene: TRBV5-4
D gene: -

CDR3 DNA: TGTGCCAGCACCCCCCCCGGGACAGGGTCCTACGAGCAGTACTTC
CDR3 protein: CASTPPGTGSYEQYF
J gene: TRBJ2-7
clone size: once
V gene: TRBV6-6
D gene: TRBD1

CDR3 DNA: TGCGCCAGCAGCCAAGATACGCGCTACGAGCAGTACTTC
CDR3 protein: CASSQDTRYEQYF
J gene: TRBJ2-7
clone size: -
V gene: TRBV4-1
D gene: -

CDR3 DNA: TGTGCCAGCAGCTTGGCATGGCCAGGGTACAATGAGCAGTTCTTC
CDR3 protein: CASSLAWPGYNEQFF
J gene: TRBJ2-1
clone size: -
V gene: TRBV5-4
D gene: -

CDR3 DNA: TGCGCCAGCAGCCCGACCCGGTTCGACGAGCAGTACTTC
CDR3 protein: CASSPTRFDEQYF
J gene: TRBJ2-7
clone size: -
V gene: TRBV5-1
D gene: -

CDR3 DNA: TGTGCCAGCAGCCTTCACGGCGGGGGGGCCAATGAGCAGTTCTTC
CDR3 protein: CASSLHGGGANEQFF
J gene: TRBJ2-1
clone size: -
V gene: TRBV7-8
D gene: TRBD2